This T cell receptor beta chain was documented in a study of OX40 agonist ivuxolimab in advanced cancers. The overall study: Dose-escalation patients suffered from hepatocellular carcinoma, melanoma, renal cell or head and neck cancer. In three patients, partial responses were observed, one with hepatocellular carcinoma and two with cutaneous melanoma. Study observations and caveats: Not determined was the antigen specificity of the expanded peripheral T cells. Partial responders treated at 0.1-3.0 mg/kg exhibited clonal expansion among the lowest measured.

Germline loops: CDR1 SGHDT, CDR2 YYEEEE. The CDR3 covers 14 residues. Trimming took 1 base from V and 4 from J, leaving 9 bases between them. Generated by immunoSEQ multiplex PCR, the TCRdb table keeps only in-frame clones and is missing some. The table includes 30,000 to 40,000 clones, around 90% detected once. On this clone: Its antigen remains unknown.

The sequence came from an adult with an advanced solid tumor such as melanoma, head and neck, liver or kidney cancer. The sample was CD4+ or CD8+ T cells sorted from blood, taken in a trial of the OX40 agonist ivuxolimab. The chain combines TRBV5-6 with TRBJ2-1; D not resolved. The CDR3 coding sequence is TGTGCCAGCAGCTTGATTCAGAGGTACAATGAGCAGTTCTTC. It codes for CASSLIQRYNEQFF.